This TCR beta chain was sequenced during a study of blood T cell repertoires in COVID-19. Turning to the study itself: Some COVID-19 samples were acute and others convalescent; all came from the United States, Italy and Spain. T cells, B-cell-depleted T cells, or PBMCs provided the cDNA or gDNA that served as material.

While infection was still active, Seattle patients were enrolled and then followed longitudinally. Trimming cost V 5 bases and J 3 bases; bases outside gene matches: 5. Per germline, CDR1 LNHDA and CDR2 SQIVND (reference sequence). The CDR3 loop spans 15 amino acids. Per the authors' pipeline: Quantification of nucleated cells was approximated via reference gene primer amplification. The repertoire was sequenced with immunoSEQ multiplex PCR; TCRdb's copy has only in-frame clones and lacks some. That table furnishes V, J and clone size, whereas the DNA furnished D and trimming. The sample lists about 190,000 clones, over 75% seen once, with less than 8% in the top ten.

The source material was peripheral blood. This TCR was sampled from an elderly man with COVID-19, enrolled during active disease. The chain recombines TRBV19 with TRBJ2-3; 10 bases are a match to TRBD1. This CDR3 is CASSSRTGGTDTQYF. The CDR3 nucleotides read TGTGCCAGTAGTTCACGGACAGGGGGAACAGATACGCAGTATTTT. The variable domain in full, completed from reference TRBV19 and TRBJ2-3, reads DGGITQSPKYLFRKEGQNVTLSCEQNLNHDAMYWYRQDPGQGLRLIYYSQIVNDFQKGDIAEGYSVSREKKESFPLTVTSAQKNPTAFYLCASSSRTGGTDTQYFGPGTRLTVL.